This T cell receptor beta chain comes out of a study of T cells in Graves' hyperthyroidism and ophthalmopathy. Across the whole study: Blood was drawn when the patient was first diagnosed and still untreated.

General study points: Most clonotypes expanded in the thyroid (above 0.001) were also present in blood.

The study left out patients who had uncontrolled infection, other autoimmune disease, pregnancy or lactation. The PBMCs had their origin in around 10 ml of fresh peripheral blood. This clonotype was observed a handful of times. Its specificity is not known. It was RNA transcripts that yielded the amplified TCR beta CDR3 regions. In the first-round RT-PCR of the TCR CDR3, the HTBI primer set was used. TCRdb re-analysed the multiplex PCR reads in MiXCR, keeping a single row per CDR3 protein. The repertoire includes around 350,000 distinct CDR3 sequences, 13% of them detected once, and around a tenth sits in the top ten. The CDR3 length is 15 residues. Trimming removed 0 bases from V and 9 bases from J, with 12 bases in between. Germline values: CDR1 LNHNV, CDR2 YYDKDF (reference sequence).

Sequenced material: blood. This chain uses TRBV15 with TRBJ1-6, with D possibly matching TRBD1 (6 bases). This TCR was recovered from a woman between 18 and 30 years old with Graves' hyperthyroidism. CDR3 DNA sequence: TGTGCCACCAGCAGAGATGGGGGGCCTAGTTCACCCCTCCACTTT. It yields the protein CATSRDGGPSSPLHF.